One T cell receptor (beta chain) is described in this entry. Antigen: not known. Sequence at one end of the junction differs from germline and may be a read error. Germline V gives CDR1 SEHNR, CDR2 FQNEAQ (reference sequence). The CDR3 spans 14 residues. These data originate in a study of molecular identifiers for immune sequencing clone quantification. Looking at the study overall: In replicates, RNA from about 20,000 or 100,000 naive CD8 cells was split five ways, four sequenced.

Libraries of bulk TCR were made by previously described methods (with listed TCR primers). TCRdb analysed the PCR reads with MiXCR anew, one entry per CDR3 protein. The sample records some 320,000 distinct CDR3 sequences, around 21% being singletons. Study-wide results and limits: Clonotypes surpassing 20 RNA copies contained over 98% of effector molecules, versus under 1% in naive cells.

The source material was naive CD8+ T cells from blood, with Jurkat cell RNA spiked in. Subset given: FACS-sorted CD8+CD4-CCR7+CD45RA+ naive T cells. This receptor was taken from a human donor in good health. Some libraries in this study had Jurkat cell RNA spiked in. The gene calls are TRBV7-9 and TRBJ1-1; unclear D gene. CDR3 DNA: TGTGCCAGCAGCTTAGTTGTGGGGAACAATGAAGCTTTCTTT. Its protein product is CASSLVVGNNEAFF. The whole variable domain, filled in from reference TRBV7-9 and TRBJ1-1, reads DTGVSQNPRHKITKRGQNVTFRCDPISEHNRLYWYRQTLGQGPEFLTYFQNEAQLEKSRLLSDRFSAERPKGSFSTLEIQRTEQGDSAMYLCASSLVVGNNEAFFGQGTRLTVV.